The 26 T cell receptor beta chains below were found in one sample sequenced in a study of blood T cell repertoires in COVID-19. Assay: immunoSEQ multiplex PCR; the TCRdb copy retains only in-frame clones and omits some. The table has some 200,000 clones, around 91% seen once. The sequenced material came from PBMCs or T cells enriched from blood (not recorded which). Receptor source: a woman under 30 in a cohort exposed to, infected with or recovered from COVID-19 (not recorded which).

This sequence joins TRBV18 and TRBJ1-1, with TRBD1 as a possible D gene (5 bases). Germline assignment: CDR1 KGHSH and CDR2 LQKENI. The CDR3 sequence is 17 residues long. Trimming shortened V by 3 bases and J by 2 bases, and 19 bases separated the two germline ends. CDR3: CASSPLPGRRGNTEAFF. The CDR3, as DNA: TGTGCCAGCTCACCCTTACCGGGCCGAAGGGGAAACACTGAAGCTTTCTTT.

The genes are TRBV29-1 and TRBJ1-1; tentatively, D is TRBD1 (6 bases). Trimming cost V 0 bases and J 4 bases, with 12 bases left between them. The CDR3 runs to 14 residues. Germline assignment: CDR1 SQVTM and CDR2 ANQGSEA. CDR3 DNA: TGCAGCGTTGAAGATCTGAAGGGGGTCACTGAAGCTTTCTTT. It codes for CSVEDLKGVTEAFF.

The gene calls are TRBV19 and TRBJ1-1; D is unclear. The CDR3 runs to 14 residues. The germline gives CDR1 LNHDA, CDR2 SQIVND (reference sequence). The V gene lost 3 bases and the J gene lost 1 base, with 9 bases spanning the gap. The CDR3 region has the DNA TGTGCCAGTAGTATTCAACCGAGGAACACTGAAGCTTTCTTT. Amino acids: CASSIQPRNTEAFF.

V and J are TRBV14 and TRBJ2-1; 8 bases are shared with TRBD2. V gave up 1 base and J gave up 3 bases; unmatched junction bases: 8. Germline CDR1 SGHDN, CDR2 FVKESK. The CDR3 spans 17 residues. The CDR3 region is CASSQVLAGTLYNEQFF. The CDR3 DNA follows: TGTGCCAGCAGCCAAGTCTTAGCGGGGACACTCTACAATGAGCAGTTCTTC.

This clone was seen just once. This chain links TRBV27 with TRBJ2-7, with 8 bases identical to TRBD2. CDR3 length: 14 amino acids. The V gene end was trimmed by 5 bases and the J gene end by 2 bases; junction bases not matched to a gene: 5. CDR1 is MNHEY and CDR2 is SMNVEV in the germline V gene (reference sequence). CDR3 DNA: TGTGCCAGCAGTAATAGCGGGGACCCCTACGAGCAGTACTTC. This translates into CASSNSGDPYEQYF.

The sample holds a few counts of this clone. The chain employs TRBV18 and TRBJ2-3, with 7 bases fitting TRBD1. Germline V CDR1 and CDR2: KGHSH, LQKENI. There are 15 residues in the CDR3. The junction had 4 bases not matched to a gene; V was cut back by 3 bases and J by 1 base. The DNA of the CDR3 is TGTGCCAGCTCACCCTCCGACAGGGGCACAGATACGCAGTATTTT. This sequence encodes CASSPSDRGTDTQYF.

This chain joins TRBV10-3 and TRBJ2-7; 9 bases map to TRBD1. The J segment lost 3 bases and the V segment lost 6 bases, leaving 6 bases of the junction unmatched. This CDR3 is built from 14 residues. Germline V gene lookup returns CDR1 ENHRY and CDR2 SYGVKD. In nucleotides, the CDR3 is TGTGCCATCAGACCGGGACAGGGTCTCTACGAGCAGTACTTC. Translation: CAIRPGQGLYEQYF.

This chain joins TRBV9 and TRBJ1-4; D uncertain. V was clipped by 2 bases and J by 7 bases, with 9 bases between them. CDR1 is SGDLS, CDR2 YYNGEE, per germline. The CDR3 spans 13 residues. CDR3 DNA: TGTGCCAGCAGCGTTCGGGAAGGTGAAAAACTGTTTTTT. Protein: CASSVREGEKLFF. The whole variable domain, filled in from reference TRBV9 and TRBJ1-4, reads DSGVTQTPKHLITATGQRVTLRCSPRSGDLSVYWYQQSLDQGLQFLIQYYNGEERAKGNILERFSAQQFPDLHSELNLSSLELGDSALYFCASSVREGEKLFFGSGTQLSVL.

The chain recombines TRBV5-4 with TRBJ2-1; TRBD2 aligns across 7 bases. The CDR3 contains 16 residues. Germline values: CDR1 SGHNT, CDR2 YYREEE (reference sequence). J was trimmed by 2 bases and V by 2 bases; bases with no gene match: 7. CDR3 amino acids: CASSFDLADAYNEQFF. CDR3 coding DNA: TGTGCCAGCAGCTTCGATCTAGCGGATGCCTACAATGAGCAGTTCTTC.

In this sample, this clone turned up once. CDR3 DNA: TGTGCCAGTAGCACGCAGACCTTGGGGAGTACTGAAGCTTTCTTT. It encodes CASSTQTLGSTEAFF. This chain joins TRBV19 and TRBJ1-1; no definite D call. Germline V lookup: CDR1 LNHDA, CDR2 SQIVND (reference sequence). The length of the CDR3 is 15 residues. V gave up 6 bases and J gave up 5 bases, with 19 bases separating them.

This chain joins TRBV9 and TRBJ1-1; D perhaps matches TRBD1 (6 bases). The CDR3 consists of 14 residues. V was trimmed by 4 bases and J by 2 bases, leaving 12 bases between them. The germline gives CDR1 SGDLS, CDR2 YYNGEE. The CDR3 DNA follows: TGTGCCAGCAGCCCAGGGGAATCCAACACTGAAGCTTTCTTT. It translates to CASSPGESNTEAFF.

The chain links TRBV5-8 to TRBJ1-4; no clear D gene. Trimming stripped 4 bases from V and 7 bases from J, with 8 bases between. The V gene's germline CDR1 is SGHTS and CDR2 YDEGEE. The CDR3 is 12 amino acids. CDR3 in DNA: TGTGCCAGCAGCCCCTACGTTGAAAAACTGTTTTTT. It yields the protein CASSPYVEKLFF.

J is TRBJ1-6 and V is TRBV29-1; D may be TRBD1 (5 bases). V was pared by 5 bases and J by 8 bases, with 13 bases between. The CDR3 totals 13 residues. Germline V gene data show CDR1 as SQVTM and CDR2 as ANQGSEA. CDR3: CSVKTRGDSPLHF. The CDR3 nucleotides are TGCAGCGTTAAGACGCGGGGGGATTCACCCCTCCACTTT.

This sequence joins TRBV6-5 and TRBJ2-7; 9 nucleotides agree with TRBD1. Trimming at V came to 2 bases and at J to 3 bases, leaving 8 bases not matched to a gene. Germline CDR1 reads MNHEY; CDR2 reads SVGAGI. This CDR3 contains 16 residues. The CDR3 DNA reads TGTGCCAGCAGTTACGCGGTTGGACAGGGGTTCTACGAGCAGTACTTC. This translates into CASSYAVGQGFYEQYF.

The V call is TRBV3-1 (or the pseudogene TRBV3-2), the J call TRBJ1-6; a possible D gene is TRBD1 (6 bases). Germline V gene sequence: CDR1 LGHDT, CDR2 YNNKEL (reference sequence). Trimming shortened V by 6 bases and J by 7 bases, and 19 bases separated the two germline ends. This CDR3 region has 16 residues. As DNA, the CDR3 is TGTGCCAGCAGATTACACACAGGGCCGACAAATTCACCCCTCCACTTT. Translating it yields CASRLHTGPTNSPLHF.

V is TRBV9 and J is TRBJ2-5; D is perhaps TRBD1 (5 bases). V was trimmed by 7 bases and J by 4 bases, leaving 20 bases between them. Germline CDR1 is SGDLS and CDR2 is YYNGEE. This CDR3 is 15 amino acids long. CDR3 loop: CASGPDWGSSETQYF. DNA for the CDR3: TGTGCCAGCGGACCAGACTGGGGCAGCTCAGAGACCCAGTACTTC.

V is TRBV19 and J is TRBJ2-7, with 8 bases that match TRBD2. The V segment lost 5 bases and the J segment 1 base; nucleotides outside the gene matches: 7. Germline V lookup: CDR1 LNHDA, CDR2 SQIVND (reference sequence). This CDR3 contains 15 residues. CDR3 residues: CASSWASGPSYEQYF. CDR3 DNA sequence: TGTGCCAGTAGTTGGGCTAGCGGGCCGTCCTACGAGCAGTACTTC.

This clone was counted once. This chain links TRBV7-8 with TRBJ2-5; 8 nucleotides align to TRBD1. This CDR3 has 13 residues. Germline CDR1 SGHVS, CDR2 FQNEAQ. V shed 3 bases, J shed 5 bases, and the junction held 2 bases outside the gene matches. CDR3 sequence: CASSFGQGETQYF. The CDR3 DNA follows: TGTGCCAGCAGCTTCGGACAGGGTGAGACCCAGTACTTC.

The chain joins TRBV7-3 to TRBJ1-2; 7 nucleotides match TRBD1. This CDR3 spans 13 amino acids. Looked up from germline, CDR1 is SGHTA and CDR2 is FQGTGA. V was clipped by 5 bases and J by 7 bases; unmatched bases: 7. CDR3 DNA: TGTGCCAGCAGCCCTCAGACAGGGAGTGGCTACACCTTC. Its protein product is CASSPQTGSGYTF.

The chain recombines TRBV19 with TRBJ1-2, with D possibly TRBD1 on 6 matching bases. The V end lost 6 bases, the J end lost 5 bases, and 10 bases lay between the germline ends. The CDR3 consists of 12 residues. Germline values: CDR1 LNHDA, CDR2 SQIVND (reference sequence). CDR3 region: CASSGQSYGYTF. In DNA form, the CDR3 reads TGTGCCAGTAGCGGACAGAGTTATGGCTACACCTTC.

The rearrangement uses TRBV7-2 and TRBJ2-2, with 10 bases identical to TRBD1. V trimming: 3 bases; J trimming: 7 bases; junction bases outside the gene matches: 5. This CDR3 is built from 15 residues. The germline gives CDR1 SGHTA, CDR2 FQGNSA. The CDR3 reads CASSFDRGRHGELFF. Written as DNA, the CDR3 is TGTGCCAGCAGCTTTGACAGGGGGCGTCACGGGGAGCTGTTTTTT.

The chain couples TRBV7-9 to TRBJ2-3; 8 bases are shared with TRBD2. Germline CDR1 SEHNR, CDR2 FQNEAQ (reference sequence). Trimming removed 5 bases from V and 2 bases from J; junction bases left unmatched: 6. The CDR3 sequence is 15 residues long. In DNA, the CDR3 is TGTGCCAGCAGCCTTAGCGGGATTTTCACAGATACGCAGTATTTT. This encodes CASSLSGIFTDTQYF.

This clone has just one count. The chain is built from TRBV19 and TRBJ1-2; maybe TRBD1 (6 bases). This CDR3 contains 14 residues. Germline lookup yields CDR1 LNHDA and CDR2 SQIVND (reference sequence). Trimming pared 7 bases from V and 2 bases from J, leaving 14 bases between. This CDR3 is CASTPTGRNYGYTF. For the CDR3, the DNA is TGTGCCAGTACCCCGACAGGAAGAAACTATGGCTACACCTTC.

The V gene is TRBV7-9, the J gene TRBJ2-1; 10 bases are shared with TRBD2. This CDR3 has 16 amino acids. V was pared by 5 bases and J by 9 bases, with 13 bases of the junction left unmatched. Germline V gene data show CDR1 as SEHNR and CDR2 as FQNEAQ (reference sequence). The CDR3 loop is CASSIRSSGRAGEQFF. The CDR3 region has the DNA TGTGCCAGCAGCATTAGGTCGAGCGGGAGGGCCGGTGAGCAGTTCTTC.

The chain employs TRBV27 and TRBJ1-2; the match to TRBD1 covers 7 bases. Germline CDR1 and CDR2: MNHEY and SMNVEV (reference sequence). This CDR3 has 17 residues. Unmatched junction bases numbered 20, after V lost 6 bases and J lost 7 bases. CDR3 sequence (DNA): TGTGCCAGCAGCACGGAACCGGGACAGTCTCCATTTGTTGGCTACACCTTC. It yields the protein CASSTEPGQSPFVGYTF.

V gene TRBV9 combines with J gene TRBJ2-5; 9 nucleotides agree with TRBD2. The V and J ends lost 0 bases and 5 bases, in that order; junction bases with no gene match: 14. The CDR3 runs 18 residues. Looked up from germline, CDR1 is SGDLS and CDR2 is YYNGEE. This chain's CDR3 is CASSVGLAGTSPGETQYF. The CDR3 DNA reads TGTGCCAGCAGCGTAGGGCTAGCGGGAACTTCACCCGGGGAGACCCAGTACTTC.